This TCR beta chain is from a study of shared clonotypes between healthy human individuals. In this sample, this clone turned up a few times. The assay was immunoSEQ multiplex PCR, and TCRdb's table has in-frame clones only and misses some. The profile shows around 980,000 clones, about four fifths of them singletons. Germline CDR1 and CDR2: ENHRY and SYGVKD. The CDR3 consists of 13 residues. The V end lost 7 bases, the J end lost 5 bases, and 12 bases lay between the germline ends. This chain links TRBV10-3 with TRBJ1-5; TRBD1 might be the D (6 bases). The material sequenced was memory CD4+ T cells from PBMCs. Documented subset: CD45RA-negative fraction. The TCR comes from a man aged 18 to 30 in good health. Some clones in this sample may be carry-over from other donors' samples. CDR3 protein: CAITGDQDQPQHF. CDR3 bases: TGTGCCATCACAGGGGACCAAGATCAGCCCCAGCATTTT.